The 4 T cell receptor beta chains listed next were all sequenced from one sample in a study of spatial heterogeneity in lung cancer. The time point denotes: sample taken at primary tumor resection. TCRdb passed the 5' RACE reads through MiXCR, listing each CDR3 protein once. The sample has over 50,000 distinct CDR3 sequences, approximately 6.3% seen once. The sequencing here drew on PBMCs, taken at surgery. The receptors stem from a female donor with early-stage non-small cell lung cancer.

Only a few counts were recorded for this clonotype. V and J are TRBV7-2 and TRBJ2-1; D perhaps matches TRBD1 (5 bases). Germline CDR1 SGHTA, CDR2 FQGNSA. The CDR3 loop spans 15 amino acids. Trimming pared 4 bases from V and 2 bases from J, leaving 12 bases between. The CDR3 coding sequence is TGTGCCAGCAGCTATTCTCAGGGCGCCTACAATGAGCAGTTCTTC. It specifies CASSYSQGAYNEQFF.

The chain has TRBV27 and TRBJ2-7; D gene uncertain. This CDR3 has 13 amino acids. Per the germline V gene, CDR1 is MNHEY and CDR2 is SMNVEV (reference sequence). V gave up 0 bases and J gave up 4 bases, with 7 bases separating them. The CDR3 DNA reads TGTGCCAGCAGTTTATCGGGCGGTTACGAGCAGTACGTC. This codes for CASSLSGGYEQYV.

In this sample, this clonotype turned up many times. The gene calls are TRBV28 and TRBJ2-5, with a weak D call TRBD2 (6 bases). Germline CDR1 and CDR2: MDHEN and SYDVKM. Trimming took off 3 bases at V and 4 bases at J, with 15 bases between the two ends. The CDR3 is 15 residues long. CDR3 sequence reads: CASSLGGYQGETQYF. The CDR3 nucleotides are TGTGCCAGCAGTTTGGGGGGTTATCAGGGAGAGACCCAGTACTTC.

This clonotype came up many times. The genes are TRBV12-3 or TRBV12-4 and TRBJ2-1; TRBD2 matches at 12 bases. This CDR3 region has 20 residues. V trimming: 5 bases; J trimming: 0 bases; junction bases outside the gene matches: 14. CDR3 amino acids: CASSQGLAGPVPDSYNEQFF. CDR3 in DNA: TGTGCCAGCAGTCAAGGACTAGCGGGACCCGTCCCCGACTCCTACAATGAGCAGTTCTTC.